This T cell receptor (beta chain) was sequenced for a study of T cell repertoires in cytomegalovirus infection (dated by TCRdb to between 2019 and 2020). Context from the whole study: Because public TCR beta signatures pointed to carriage of CMV infection together with the matching HLA type, the HLA type of each donor mattered for the analysis.

A word on this clonotype: Its recognized antigen is unknown. One end of the junction does not line up with germline, which may come from a read error.

Results the study describes overall, beyond this receptor: In both this cohort and an independent roughly 330-donor cohort, the cumulative frequency of public TCR beta family members distinguished carriers of CMV infection plus the relevant HLA type. The ex vivo response was dominated by HLA-C-restricted CMV-specific TCR beta clonotypes, which also provided the single most frequent clonotype in two of eight donors.

The sequencer listed for this sample is Illumina HiSeq 1500. In TCRdb, the public reads were trimmed at Q25 with fastp and aligned with MiXCR, with productive beta chains retained. A single entry per CDR3 protein holds the most common genes and DNA from its merged rows. In this sample the table shows around 490,000 distinct CDR3 sequences, around a quarter of which occur a single time. The ten largest clones add up to under 15% of the sample. The sample taken for sequencing was PBMCs. This TCR derives from a human donor in good health (CMV status not recorded). Some clones in this sample may be carry-over from other donors' samples.

At the DNA level, the sequence is TGCAGCGTTGAAGGGCTTAACTATAGCTACACCTTC. Translated, it gives CSVEGLNYSYTF. Here the chain combines TRBV29-1 and TRBJ1-2, with the D gene not clear enough to name. Taken from cysteine to phenylalanine, the CDR3 has 12 residues. Only the CDR3 DNA stays, 36 bases, in frame from base 1. The germline V gene gives CDR1 as SQVTM and CDR2 as ANQGSEA.